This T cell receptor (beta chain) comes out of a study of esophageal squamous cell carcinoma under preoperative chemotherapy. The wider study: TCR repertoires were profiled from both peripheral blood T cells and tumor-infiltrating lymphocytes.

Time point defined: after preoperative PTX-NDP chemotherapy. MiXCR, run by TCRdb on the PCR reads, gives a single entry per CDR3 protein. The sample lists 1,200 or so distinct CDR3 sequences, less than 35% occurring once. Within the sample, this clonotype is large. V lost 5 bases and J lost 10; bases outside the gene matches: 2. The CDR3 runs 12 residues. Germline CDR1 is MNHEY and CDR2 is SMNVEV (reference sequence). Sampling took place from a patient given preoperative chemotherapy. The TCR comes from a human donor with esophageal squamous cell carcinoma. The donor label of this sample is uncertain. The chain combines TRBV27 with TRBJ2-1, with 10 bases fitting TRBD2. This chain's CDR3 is CASSKLAGEQFF. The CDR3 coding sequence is TGTGCCAGCAGTAAACTAGCGGGGGAGCAGTTCTTC.